The 10 T cell receptor beta chains presented below share a single source sample, sequenced in a study of blood T cell repertoires in COVID-19. Assay used: immunoSEQ multiplex PCR; TCRdb lists only in-frame clones, some missing. The data hold about 67,000 clones, with approximately 87% observed a single time. Material: peripheral blood. Receptors were obtained from a man aged 50 or older with active COVID-19.

The chain has TRBV5-8 and TRBJ2-6; D not resolved. CDR1 SGHTS and CDR2 YDEGEE come from the germline V gene. Trimming removed 0 bases from V and 3 bases from J, with 19 bases in between. The CDR3 is made up of 19 amino acids. CDR3 residues: CASSLVSSVRRDGANVLTF. The CDR3 nucleotides are TGTGCCAGCAGCTTGGTAAGCTCGGTGCGGAGAGATGGGGCCAACGTCCTGACTTTC. The entire variable domain, with the rest obtained from reference TRBV5-8 and TRBJ2-6, is as follows: EAGVTQSPTHLIKTRGQQATLRCSPISGHTSVYWYQQALGLGLQFLLWYDEGEERNRGNFPPRFSGRQFPNYSSELNVNALELEDSALYLCASSLVSSVRRDGANVLTFGAGSRLTVL.

The rearrangement uses TRBV5-4 and TRBJ2-7, with 9 bases fitting TRBD1. V was clipped by 4 bases and J by 4 bases; unmatched bases: 12. The CDR3 runs 16 residues. Germline V gene data show CDR1 as SGHNT and CDR2 as YYREEE (reference sequence). CDR3 loop: CASSPRGGQGIYEQYF. For the CDR3, the DNA is TGTGCCAGCAGCCCCCGGGGAGGACAGGGGATTTACGAGCAGTACTTC.

The rearrangement joins TRBV7-3 to TRBJ2-1; D is possibly TRBD2 (5 bases). V was trimmed by 2 bases and J by 1 base, leaving 12 bases between them. Germline V gene sequence: CDR1 SGHTA, CDR2 FQGTGA. This CDR3 has 16 residues. CDR3 region: CASSLRGGGSYNEQFF. In DNA form, the CDR3 reads TGTGCCAGCAGCTTACGGGGTGGCGGGTCCTACAATGAGCAGTTCTTC.

The chain recombines TRBV5-4 with TRBJ1-2; 12 bases are shared with TRBD1. Unmatched junction bases numbered 5, after V lost 4 bases and J lost 7 bases. The length of the CDR3 is 14 residues. Germline V gene sequence: CDR1 SGHNT, CDR2 YYREEE (reference sequence). The CDR3 region has the DNA TGTGCCAGCAGCCCCGGGACAGGGGGCTTTGGCTACACCTTC. This sequence encodes CASSPGTGGFGYTF. Variable domain in full (rest from reference TRBV5-4 and TRBJ1-2): ETGVTQSPTHLIKTRGQQVTLRCSSQSGHNTVSWYQQALGQGPQFIFQYYREEENGRGNFPPRFSGLQFPNYSSELNVNALELDDSALYLCASSPGTGGFGYTFGSGTRLTVV.

The chain employs TRBV2 and TRBJ2-1; D may be TRBD2 (5 bases). V dropped 5 bases and J dropped 10 bases, with 12 bases sitting between them. Germline V gene lookup returns CDR1 SNHLY and CDR2 FYNNEI. The CDR3 has 12 residues. CDR3 in DNA: TGTGCCAGCAGTTTCGGGGTGAGCGAGCAGTTCTTC. This translates into CASSFGVSEQFF.

This clone came up a few times. The rearrangement uses TRBV2 and TRBJ2-1; D is perhaps TRBD1 (5 bases). The V gene's germline CDR1 is SNHLY and CDR2 FYNNEI. The CDR3 contains 12 residues. V gave up 5 bases and J gave up 8 bases, with 10 bases separating them. This CDR3 reads CASSQDIYEQFF. For the CDR3, the DNA is TGTGCCAGCAGTCAGGACATCTATGAGCAGTTCTTC.

The V call is TRBV6-1, the J call TRBJ1-5; D is ambiguous. Germline V gives CDR1 MNHNS, CDR2 SASEGT. The V end was cut by 8 bases, the J end by 1 base, with 6 bases between. The CDR3 spans 12 residues. This CDR3 is CASALSNQPQHF. CDR3 nucleotide sequence: TGTGCCAGCGCTCTAAGCAATCAGCCCCAGCATTTT.

The chain is built from TRBV7-8 and TRBJ1-1; D is possibly TRBD1 (6 bases). The V and J ends lost 2 bases and 5 bases respectively, with 21 bases between them. The CDR3 extends over 17 amino acids. Germline V gene data show CDR1 as SGHVS and CDR2 as FQNEAQ. The DNA for the CDR3 is TGTGCCAGCAGCTTACTCCAGGGACAAGTCGGGGCAACTGAAGCTTTCTTT. It translates to CASSLLQGQVGATEAFF.

The V call is TRBV5-4, the J call TRBJ2-2; TRBD2 matches at 10 bases. This CDR3 is 17 amino acids long. Germline CDR1 is SGHNT and CDR2 is YYREEE (reference sequence). Trimming cost V 4 bases and J 0 bases; bases outside gene matches: 6. CDR3 loop: CASSRDGLAANTGELFF. The CDR3 DNA follows: TGTGCCAGCAGCAGAGATGGACTAGCGGCGAACACCGGGGAGCTGTTTTTT. The whole variable domain, filled in from reference TRBV5-4 and TRBJ2-2, reads ETGVTQSPTHLIKTRGQQVTLRCSSQSGHNTVSWYQQALGQGPQFIFQYYREEENGRGNFPPRFSGLQFPNYSSELNVNALELDDSALYLCASSRDGLAANTGELFFGEGSRLTVL.

The chain joins TRBV27 to TRBJ2-7; 10 nucleotides agree with TRBD1. Trimming took 0 bases from V and 6 from J; bases not matched to a gene: 14. CDR3 length: 18 residues. CDR1 is MNHEY and CDR2 is SMNVEV in the germline V gene (reference sequence). The CDR3 reads CASSLSLTGTGERLEQYF. The CDR3 DNA reads TGTGCCAGCAGTTTATCCTTGACCGGGACAGGGGAACGTCTCGAGCAGTACTTC.